The 15 T cell receptor beta chains given below trace back to one sample, sequenced in a study of blood T cell repertoires in COVID-19 (dated by TCRdb to 2018 to 2021). Receptor libraries were prepared by the immunoSEQ multiplex PCR assay. The table was pulled from immuneACCESS by TCRdb, which kept in-frame rearrangements only. Such tables lose some clones; where checked, under half of the loss comes from unresolved V genes, and the rest has no known cause. In this sample the table shows about 94,000 clones, around 87% of which occur a single time. Of the sample, 4.5% to 6% falls within the top ten clones. Sequencing used peripheral blood. Receptor source: a woman older than 75 with acute or convalescent COVID-19.

CDR3 sequence (DNA): TGTGCCAGCAGCGGTATTGGGACAGGGGGGACTGAAGCTTTCTTT. This translates into CASSGIGTGGTEAFF. The chain has TRBV7-9 and TRBJ1-1; TRBD1 agrees at 11 bases. V lost 5 bases to trimming and J lost 5 bases; unmatched junction nucleotides: 7. This CDR3 is built from 15 residues. The germline V gene has CDR1 SEHNR and CDR2 FQNEAQ (reference sequence).

The J gene is TRBJ2-5, the V gene TRBV9, with a possible D match to TRBD1 (5 bases). Per the germline V gene, CDR1 is SGDLS and CDR2 is YYNGEE. V was cut by 0 bases and J by 2 bases, with 5 bases left in between. The CDR3 consists of 13 residues. CDR3 in DNA: TGTGCCAGCAGCGTAGGACAGCAAGAGACCCAGTACTTC. The encoded protein is CASSVGQQETQYF.

The chain recombines TRBV18 with TRBJ1-1; TRBD1 matches at 7 bases. Germline values: CDR1 KGHSH, CDR2 LQKENI. The CDR3 spans 13 residues. Unmatched junction bases numbered 9, after V lost 3 bases and J lost 11 bases. The CDR3 loop is CASSPGTANWAFF. DNA of the CDR3: TGTGCCAGCTCACCTGGGACAGCTAACTGGGCTTTCTTT.

The chain links TRBV21-1 to TRBJ1-3. TRBV21-1 has pseudogene status. This CDR3 region has 16 residues. CDR3 in amino acids: CASSKAPDSSGNTIYF. DNA for the CDR3: TGTGCCAGCAGCAAAGCGCCAGACTCCTCTGGAAACACCATATATTTT.

The rearrangement joins TRBV28 to TRBJ1-2, with TRBD1 matching 8 bases. The germline CDR1 and CDR2 sequences are MDHEN and SYDVKM. The CDR3 consists of 14 residues. J gave up 3 bases and V 2 bases, and 2 bases lay outside the gene matches. CDR3 in amino acids: CASSLGQGDYGYTF. The CDR3 DNA reads TGTGCCAGCAGTTTAGGACAGGGTGACTATGGCTACACCTTC.

V and J are TRBV4-3 and TRBJ1-5; 7 positions agree with TRBD1. The CDR3 has 19 residues. V lost 0 bases and J lost 0; bases outside the gene matches: 11. In germline, CDR1 is LGHNA, CDR2 YSLEER. The CDR3 bases are TGCGCCAGCAGCCAAGATTTAGGCCAGGGGGTTAATAGCAATCAGCCCCAGCATTTT. As protein: CASSQDLGQGVNSNQPQHF.

The chain has TRBV6-1 and TRBJ2-2, with D possibly being TRBD1 (5 bases). CDR3 length: 14 amino acids. The germline V gene encodes CDR1 MNHNS and CDR2 SASEGT. Deletions cut 2 bases from V and 4 bases from J, with 8 bases between. CDR3: CASSEQGGTGELFF. In DNA form, the CDR3 reads TGTGCCAGCAGTGAACAGGGTGGCACCGGGGAGCTGTTTTTT.

The genes are TRBV2 and TRBJ2-7; the D gene is possibly TRBD1 (5 bases). The CDR3 runs to 14 residues. CDR1 is SNHLY and CDR2 is FYNNEI in the germline V gene. Trimming pared 2 bases from V and 3 bases from J, leaving 11 bases between. The CDR3 coding sequence is TGTGCCAGCAGTGAATCAGGGCCCGACTACGAGCAGTACTTC. This gives the protein CASSESGPDYEQYF.

V usage is TRBV6-6 and J usage is TRBJ1-1, with a possible D match to TRBD1 (5 bases). The CDR3 is 15 residues long. V was cut by 7 bases and J by 0 bases, with 15 bases left in between. Germline V gene lookup returns CDR1 MNHNY and CDR2 SVGAGI (reference sequence). The CDR3 reads CASTNPATVNTEAFF. In nucleotides, the CDR3 is TGTGCCAGCACCAATCCCGCGACAGTGAACACTGAAGCTTTCTTT.

The rearrangement joins TRBV19 to TRBJ1-3; tentatively, D is TRBD1 (6 bases). CDR1 is LNHDA and CDR2 is SQIVND in the germline V gene (reference sequence). V lost 3 bases, J lost 0 bases, and 15 bases lay in between. The CDR3 contains 17 residues. The CDR3: CASSMILDSFSGNTIYF. The CDR3, as DNA: TGTGCCAGTAGTATGATTTTGGACAGTTTCTCTGGAAACACCATATATTTT.

The gene calls are TRBV6-5 and TRBJ2-3, with D possibly matching TRBD2 (5 bases). CDR1 is MNHEY and CDR2 is SVGAGI in the germline V gene. This CDR3 has 14 amino acids. Between the trimmed V and J ends, which lost 3 bases and 4 bases, there was a span of 11 bases. This CDR3 is CASSYSSAADTQYF. CDR3 DNA: TGTGCCAGCAGTTATAGTAGCGCGGCAGATACGCAGTATTTT.

This rearrangement joins TRBV7-3 to TRBJ2-3; 9 bases are a match to TRBD2. V lost 1 base, J lost 4 bases, and 0 bases stayed unmatched. Germline V gives CDR1 SGHTA, CDR2 FQGTGA. CDR3 size: 14 residues. CDR3 nucleotide sequence: TGTGCCAGCAGCTTAAGCGGGGGGGCAGATACGCAGTATTTT. It codes for CASSLSGGADTQYF.

The chain is built from TRBV9 and TRBJ2-2; weak D call: TRBD1 (5 bases). Trimming removed 0 bases at V and 2 bases at J, with 11 bases between. The V gene's germline CDR1 is SGDLS and CDR2 YYNGEE. There are 16 residues in the CDR3. The CDR3 loop is CASSVVATANTGELFF. The DNA for the CDR3 is TGTGCCAGCAGCGTAGTGGCGACAGCAAACACCGGGGAGCTGTTTTTT.

The chain employs TRBV4-3 and TRBJ2-5, with TRBD2 as a possible D gene (7 bases). Trimming stripped 1 base from V and 4 bases from J, with 16 bases between. This CDR3 is built from 16 residues. Germline V gives CDR1 LGHNA, CDR2 YSLEER. The CDR3: CASSQGGAGAGETQYF. CDR3 sequence (DNA): TGCGCCAGCAGCCAAGGGGGGGCGGGGGCCGGAGAGACCCAGTACTTC.

The rearrangement links TRBV12-3 or TRBV12-4 to TRBJ2-5; D is unresolved. Trimming stripped 5 bases from V and 3 bases from J, with 4 bases between. This CDR3 is built from 11 residues. The DNA for the CDR3 is TGTGCCAGCAGTGCAGAAGAGACCCAGTACTTC. Translating gives CASSAEETQYF.